This T cell receptor beta chain was profiled in a study of cytomegalovirus exposure and HLA in healthy donors. Germline CDR1 reads MNHEY; CDR2 reads SMNVEV (reference sequence). Trimming removed 4 bases at V and 6 bases at J, with 13 bases between. The CDR3 totals 14 residues. Researchers ran the PCR with 60 Vbeta and 13 Jbeta primers. TCRdb's table, derived via immunoSEQ multiplex PCR, lists solely in-frame clones and lacks some. This table has 80,000 or so clones, approximately 78% appearing once. The receptor's source is a man in his forties in good health and CMV-seronegative. The sample consisted of PBMCs. The V gene is TRBV27, the J gene TRBJ1-5, with a weak D call TRBD1 (5 bases). The CDR3 coding sequence is TGTGCCAGCAGTTGCGGGGGGGGGAGTCAGCCCCAGCATTTT. This sequence encodes CASSCGGGSQPQHF.